The 27 T cell receptor beta chains below come from one sample, sequenced in a study of blood T cell repertoires in COVID-19 (dated by TCRdb to the early 2020s). Library preparation was by the immunoSEQ multiplex PCR assay. TCRdb's version of the immuneACCESS table is confined to in-frame rearrangements and falls short of the full clone set. An unresolved V gene accounts for under half of the shortfall where checked; the remainder is of unknown origin. In this sample the table shows 150,000 to 200,000 clones, roughly 90% of which occur a single time. 2% to 2.5% of the sample is taken by the ten largest. Material: PBMCs or T cells enriched from blood (not recorded which). All receptors come from a woman under 40 who had recovered from COVID-19.

This chain connects TRBV2 to TRBJ2-7, with 9 bases lining up with TRBD2. Trimming removed 6 bases from V and 0 bases from J; junction bases left unmatched: 6. The CDR3 extends over 15 amino acids. CDR1 is SNHLY, CDR2 FYNNEI, per germline. The CDR3 loop reads CASRVSGSFSYEQYF. The CDR3 nucleotides read TGTGCCAGCAGAGTTAGCGGGAGCTTCTCCTACGAGCAGTACTTC.

V is TRBV9 and J is TRBJ1-5; 7 bases agree with TRBD1. Germline CDR1 SGDLS, CDR2 YYNGEE. The J segment lost 2 bases and the V segment lost 0 bases, leaving 2 bases of the junction unmatched. The CDR3 consists of 15 residues. CDR3 sequence reads: CASSVDGQGNQPQHF. In nucleotides, the CDR3 is TGTGCCAGCAGCGTAGACGGACAGGGCAATCAGCCCCAGCATTTT. Drawing the rest from reference TRBV9 and TRBJ1-5, the complete variable domain is DSGVTQTPKHLITATGQRVTLRCSPRSGDLSVYWYQQSLDQGLQFLIQYYNGEERAKGNILERFSAQQFPDLHSELNLSSLELGDSALYFCASSVDGQGNQPQHFGDGTRLSIL.

The rearrangement joins TRBV7-8 to TRBJ1-5; 8 bases are shared with TRBD1. Trimming cost V 5 bases and J 1 base; bases outside gene matches: 13. CDR3 length equals 18 residues. Germline V gives CDR1 SGHVS, CDR2 FQNEAQ. In DNA form, the CDR3 reads TGTGCCAGCAGCCCCATCCCGGGACAGGTGGGAAGCAATCAGCCCCAGCATTTT. Its translation is CASSPIPGQVGSNQPQHF.

The chain recombines TRBV7-9 with TRBJ1-3; 7 bases are a match to TRBD1. V gave up 1 base and J gave up 7 bases; unmatched junction bases: 13. The CDR3 consists of 17 residues. CDR1 and CDR2 from the germline V gene are SEHNR and FQNEAQ (reference sequence). The CDR3 is CASSLGRDSLVRNTIYF. The CDR3 bases are TGTGCCAGCAGCTTAGGGCGGGACAGTCTCGTCCGGAACACCATATATTTT.

The V gene is TRBV4-1, the J gene TRBJ1-1; D might be TRBD1 (5 bases). Trimming pared 4 bases from V and 1 base from J, leaving 13 bases between. In germline, CDR1 is MGHRA, CDR2 YSYEKL. This CDR3 spans 15 amino acids. The CDR3 region is CASSPHVTGNTEAFF. The CDR3 region has the DNA TGCGCCAGCAGCCCACATGTTACAGGGAACACTGAAGCTTTCTTT.

The chain carries TRBV12-3 or TRBV12-4 and TRBJ1-3; TRBD1 aligns across 7 bases. CDR3 length: 12 residues. V lost 10 bases to trimming and J lost 2 bases; unmatched junction nucleotides: 2. The DNA for the CDR3 is TGTGCCACCGACAGGGCTGGAAACACCATATATTTT. This encodes CATDRAGNTIYF.

The genes are TRBV27 and TRBJ2-1; 16 nucleotides match TRBD2. After removal of 3 bases from V and 4 bases from J, the junction contained 3 bases not matched to a gene. Germline V gene lookup returns CDR1 MNHEY and CDR2 SMNVEV (reference sequence). There are 17 residues in the CDR3. CDR3 DNA: TGTGCCAGCAGTTTGGGGACTAGCGGGGGGGTGTACAATGAGCAGTTCTTC. Residues: CASSLGTSGGVYNEQFF.

The chain combines TRBV12-3 or TRBV12-4 with TRBJ1-3, with TRBD1 identical over 8 bases. After removal of 6 bases from V and 4 bases from J, the junction contained 2 bases not matched to a gene. The CDR3 has 13 residues. The CDR3 loop is CASRRTGGNTIYF. The DNA for the CDR3 is TGTGCCAGCAGGCGGACAGGGGGAAACACCATATATTTT.

The chain couples TRBV7-9 to TRBJ2-2; TRBD1 is a possible D gene (6 bases). This CDR3 has 16 residues. The ends were cut back, 7 bases at V and 7 bases at J, with 22 bases in the middle. Germline values: CDR1 SEHNR, CDR2 FQNEAQ (reference sequence). The CDR3 loop reads CASILGGAPGVGELFF. For the CDR3, the DNA is TGTGCCAGCATCCTAGGGGGTGCCCCCGGCGTCGGGGAGCTGTTTTTT.

J is TRBJ1-1 and V is TRBV7-6, with a tentative D call TRBD1 (5 bases). The germline V gene has CDR1 SGHVS and CDR2 FNYEAQ. The V end lost 4 bases, the J end lost 5 bases, and 14 bases lay between the germline ends. The CDR3 is 14 amino acids. CDR3: CASSSHEGVTEAFF. CDR3 sequence (DNA): TGTGCCAGCAGCTCTCATGAAGGGGTGACTGAAGCTTTCTTT.

The genes are TRBV9 and TRBJ2-1; the D gene is possibly TRBD2 (5 bases). The germline V gene encodes CDR1 SGDLS and CDR2 YYNGEE. The V gene lost 3 bases and the J gene lost 6 bases, with 10 bases spanning the gap. The CDR3 has 13 residues. CDR3 loop: CASSGPEGNEQFF. The CDR3 region has the DNA TGTGCCAGCAGCGGGCCCGAGGGCAATGAGCAGTTCTTC.

This clone was detected only once. The chain is built from TRBV24-1 and TRBJ2-7, with D maybe TRBD2 (5 bases). The V end lost 5 bases, the J end lost 7 bases, and 14 bases lay between the germline ends. The CDR3 covers 13 residues. Per the germline V gene, CDR1 is KGHDR and CDR2 is SFDVKD. The CDR3 DNA follows: TGTGCCACCAGTGGCGTGGACTCTTTGGAGCAGTACTTC. It is translated as CATSGVDSLEQYF.

This clone was recorded only once. V usage is TRBV7-2 and J usage is TRBJ2-6, with 8 bases that match TRBD1. Germline CDR1 SGHTA, CDR2 FQGNSA. V trimming: 3 bases; J trimming: 2 bases; junction bases outside the gene matches: 3. The CDR3 spans 16 residues. The CDR3 nucleotides read TGTGCCAGCAGCTTGTCAGGGGGCGCTGGGGCCAACGTCCTGACTTTC. It is translated as CASSLSGGAGANVLTF.

The CDR3 here is CASSQSRTSGRSTDTQYF. The CDR3 DNA sequence: TGTGCCAGCAGCCAATCAAGGACTAGCGGGCGAAGCACAGATACGCAGTATTTT. J is TRBJ2-3 and V is TRBV7-9; 11 nucleotides line up with TRBD2. Germline V gives CDR1 SEHNR, CDR2 FQNEAQ (reference sequence). Germline trimming cut 5 bases from V and 0 bases from J; bases unmatched to any gene: 10. The CDR3 is 18 residues long.

The J gene is TRBJ1-3, the V gene TRBV25-1, with D tentatively TRBD1 (6 bases). The CDR3 contains 18 residues. The V end was cut by 8 bases, the J end by 0 bases, with 23 bases between. In germline, CDR1 is MGHDK, CDR2 SYGVNS. The DNA for the CDR3 is TGTGCCAGCCAGCTCGGGGGGCGCCTTCGGAGCTCTGGAAACACCATATATTTT. It specifies CASQLGGRLRSSGNTIYF. The whole variable domain, filled in from reference TRBV25-1 and TRBJ1-3, reads EADIYQTPRYLVIGTGKKITLECSQTMGHDKMYWYQQDPGMELHLIHYSYGVNSTEKGDLSSESTVSRIRTEHFPLTLESARPSHTSQYLCASQLGGRLRSSGNTIYFGEGSWLTVV.

The chain couples TRBV24-1 to TRBJ1-2, with D possibly matching TRBD1 (5 bases). Germline-derived CDR1 and CDR2 are KGHDR and SFDVKD. The CDR3 sequence is 16 residues long. Between the trimmed V and J ends, which lost 4 bases and 5 bases, there was a span of 19 bases. The CDR3 sequence is CATSDLQGILGYGYTF. The CDR3 DNA reads TGTGCCACCAGTGACCTTCAGGGAATTCTAGGGTATGGCTACACCTTC.

The chain couples TRBV30 to TRBJ2-7; D possibly corresponds to TRBD2 (6 bases). This CDR3 has 14 amino acids. Germline V gene sequence: CDR1 GTSNPN, CDR2 SVGIG (reference sequence). Trimming removed 6 bases from V and 2 bases from J, with 17 bases in between. The CDR3 coding sequence is TGTGCCTGCGGAGTGGCCGGGACTGCCTACGAGCAGTACTTC. The encoded protein is CACGVAGTAYEQYF.

This clone was detected a few times. The chain uses TRBV19 and TRBJ2-1, with D maybe TRBD1 (6 bases). The CDR3 extends over 17 amino acids. With 3 bases removed from V and 4 bases from J, the gap between germline ends came to 19 bases. CDR1 is LNHDA and CDR2 is SQIVND in the germline V gene (reference sequence). CDR3 residues: CASSIIEGRGQYNEQFF. The CDR3 DNA reads as TGTGCCAGTAGTATTATCGAAGGCAGGGGACAATACAATGAGCAGTTCTTC.

The chain uses TRBV7-9 and TRBJ1-4, with a weak D call TRBD1 (5 bases). Per germline, CDR1 SEHNR and CDR2 FQNEAQ (reference sequence). V was clipped by 6 bases and J by 6 bases, with 14 bases between them. The CDR3 totals 14 residues. CDR3 in DNA: TGTGCCAGCAGTTCTACGGGGGGATATGAAAAACTGTTTTTT. Translating it yields CASSSTGGYEKLFF.

V gene TRBV6-5 combines with J gene TRBJ1-2, with 10 positions matching TRBD1. With 6 bases clipped from V and 7 bases from J, the junction kept 5 bases outside the gene matches. The CDR3 length is 13 residues. Per the germline V gene, CDR1 is MNHEY and CDR2 is SVGAGI. For the CDR3, the DNA is TGTGCCAGCAGCGAGGGACAGGGGTCTGGCTACACCTTC. Its translation: CASSEGQGSGYTF.

This chain connects TRBV6-1 to TRBJ1-5; 8 bases are shared with TRBD1. This CDR3 region has 18 residues. Trimming removed 2 bases from V and 2 bases from J; junction bases left unmatched: 11. CDR1 MNHNS and CDR2 SASEGT come from the germline V gene. CDR3 DNA sequence: TGTGCCAGCAGTGAATTCAGGGCAGGGGGCGTACGCAATCAGCCCCAGCATTTT. Residues: CASSEFRAGGVRNQPQHF.

This chain connects TRBV5-1 to TRBJ2-1, with 9 bases aligning to TRBD2. The trim removed 2 bases at V and 0 bases at J, leaving 3 bases unmatched. The CDR3 totals 16 residues. The V gene's germline CDR1 is SGHRS and CDR2 YFSETQ. CDR3 loop: CASSFLAGASYNEQFF. CDR3 in DNA: TGCGCCAGCAGCTTCTTAGCGGGAGCCTCCTACAATGAGCAGTTCTTC.

With regard to this clone: Other DNA sequences within the sample encode an identical CDR3. The chain has TRBV27 and TRBJ1-1; weak D call: TRBD1 (6 bases). The CDR3 covers 13 residues. Trimming left V 2 bases short and J 4 bases short, with 8 bases between. Looked up from germline, CDR1 is MNHEY and CDR2 is SMNVEV (reference sequence). CDR3 coding DNA: TGTGCCAGCAGTTTAACAGGGCGCACTGAAGCTTTCTTT. This encodes CASSLTGRTEAFF.

V and J are TRBV5-4 and TRBJ2-5; 7 bases line up with TRBD2. Germline V CDR1 and CDR2: SGHNT, YYREEE (reference sequence). The CDR3 length is 14 residues. V lost 1 base to trimming and J lost 4 bases; unmatched junction nucleotides: 4. CDR3 sequence: CASSLSRLAETQYF. In DNA, the CDR3 is TGTGCCAGCAGCTTGTCTAGACTAGCAGAGACCCAGTACTTC.

J is TRBJ2-3 and V is TRBV6-5; D unclear. The CDR3 spans 13 residues. V lost 0 bases and J 5 bases, leaving 6 bases between the germline ends. Germline V gives CDR1 MNHEY, CDR2 SVGAGI. The CDR3 loop is CASSYSRLDTQYF. The CDR3 nucleotides are TGTGCCAGCAGTTACTCGAGGTTAGATACGCAGTATTTT.

The chain combines TRBV7-9 with TRBJ1-1; TRBD1 is a possible D gene (5 bases). Germline loops: CDR1 SEHNR, CDR2 FQNEAQ (reference sequence). CDR3 length: 14 amino acids. V lost 3 bases and J 3 bases, leaving 11 bases between the germline ends. The DNA of the CDR3 is TGTGCCAGCAGCTTGGAAGGCAGGGACACTGAAGCTTTCTTT. This gives the protein CASSLEGRDTEAFF.

The chain links TRBV27 to TRBJ1-2; D perhaps matches TRBD1 (5 bases). The V end was cut by 3 bases, the J end by 2 bases, with 10 bases between. CDR3 length: 14 amino acids. Germline values: CDR1 MNHEY, CDR2 SMNVEV (reference sequence). Here the CDR3 reads CASSLAGRNYGYTF. DNA of the CDR3: TGTGCCAGCAGTTTGGCAGGGAGGAACTATGGCTACACCTTC.